The T cell receptor beta chain under discussion was sequenced for a study of early T cells in non-severe SARS-CoV-2 infection. Unmatched junction bases numbered 4, after V lost 6 bases and J lost 0 bases. Germline assignment: CDR1 DFQATT and CDR2 SNEGSKA (reference sequence). The CDR3 runs to 16 residues. TCRdb reanalysed the 5' RACE reads using MiXCR and keeps one entry per CDR3 protein. Here the sample spans about 81,000 distinct CDR3 sequences, about 6% being singletons. The source material was whole blood. The chain combines TRBV20-1 with TRBJ2-2, with 13 nucleotides matching TRBD2. This TCR was sampled from an adult who was a healthcare worker with PCR-confirmed SARS-CoV-2 infection or an uninfected control (not recorded which). CDR3 DNA sequence: TGCAGTGCAGGACTAGCGGGAGTCACGAACACCGGGGAGCTGTTTTTT. Residues: CSAGLAGVTNTGELFF.